This T cell receptor beta chain was profiled in a study of blood T cell repertoires in COVID-19 (TCRdb year 2020). A note on the overall study: Samples from collaborators originated in the United States, Italy and Spain and spanned both the acute and convalescent phases of COVID-19. Nearly every sample came with metadata listing a de-identified subject ID, COVID-19 status, age in years and sex. The samples were drawn from two sources: the first 160 participants of the ongoing ImmuneRACE study, and over 1,000 subjects contributed by 6 global collaborators. The dataset comprised deeply sampled blood TCRbeta repertoires from subjects exposed to, actively infected with, or recovered from COVID-19. The prospective study material was composed of cDNA or gDNA derived from T cells, B-cell-depleted T cells, or PBMCs. The repertoires were released in a freely available public database meant as a resource for research on the immune response to SARS-CoV-2. Where available, HLA class I and class II types were obtained from metadata supplied by the sample provider rather than from assay-based typing.

Measured from the cysteine to the phenylalanine, the CDR3 is 13 residues long. Just CDR3 DNA is preserved here, 39 bases in frame from base 1. V and J lose 5 bases and 0 bases, and a span of 7 bases separates them. The immunoSEQ Assay, a bias-controlled multiplex PCR, was used to amplify TCRbeta CDR3 regions from genomic DNA. In the original analysis: The number of nucleated cells in each sample was estimated from the amplification of reference gene primers within the assay. To quantify the absolute abundance of each unique TCRbeta CDR3 rearrangement, sequence reads were collapsed and filtered. For each sample, productive Simpson clonality was calculated by taking the square root of Simpson's diversity index across productive rearrangements. TCRdb carries this immuneACCESS record with in-frame sequences only. Its versions omit some clonotypes, under half of them owing to an unresolved V gene in the studies checked, with the rest unexplained. That table gives V, J and clone size, and the DNA gave D and trimming. A total of approximately 230,000 clones appear in this sample, about nine tenths of them only once. Approximately 6% of the sample belongs to the ten largest clones.

This clone was picked up a small number of times. Its antigen is not yet known. No base quality values were provided; no much bigger clone lies one nucleotide off. Summary of the overall study and its limitations: Clinical and demographic metadata were provided uncurated, with the amount varying by source and participant.

At one collaborating source in Seattle, patients were enrolled during active infection and were followed longitudinally through the course of disease. Each collaborating institution followed its own protocols to collect whole blood in K2EDTA tubes. Collaborator samples were shipped for TCRbeta analysis as frozen whole blood, isolated PBMCs, or DNA extracted from either sample type. The chain couples TRBV12-3 or TRBV12-4 to TRBJ1-1; no D gene is confidently identified. The TCR was taken from a young woman with COVID-19, enrolled during active disease. Sequencing was performed on peripheral blood. In nucleotide form, the sequence is TGTGCCAGCAGTAAGAGATTGAACACTGAAGCTTTCTTT. The resulting protein is CASSKRLNTEAFF.